Listed below are T cell receptor beta chains from one sample, sequenced in a study of T cell responses to AZD1222 COVID-19 vaccine. The data were produced by immunoSEQ multiplex PCR, yet TCRdb's version contains in-frame clones alone and is incomplete. The sample holds 120,000 to 150,000 clones, roughly nine tenths seen once. The source was peripheral blood, collected on day 0 of AZD1222 vaccination. The receptors here all came from an adult in good health. Each CDR3 is given with its conserved first and last residue. Each record gives: V gene, D gene, clone size, J gene, CDR3 protein, CDR3 DNA. D genes are given only for firm matches. Some rows have no size entry. The others give once, few or many, or a class for an expanded clone.

TRBV24-1,.,once,TRBJ2-1,CATRGTGSSYNEQFF,TGTGCCACCAGGGGGACTGGGAGCTCCTACAATGAGCAGTTCTTC
TRBV19,.,.,TRBJ1-1,CASSLAGTPQAFF,TGTGCCAGTAGTCTCGCAGGGACGCCACAAGCTTTCTTT
TRBV4-1,.,.,TRBJ1-2,CASSHNPTSGSNYGYTF,TGCGCCAGCTCCCACAACCCCACTTCTGGCTCAAACTATGGCTACACCTTC
TRBV7-2,TRBD1,once,TRBJ1-2,CASSFGTGWGYTF,TGTGCCAGCTCGTTCGGGACAGGGTGGGGCTACACCTTC
TRBV2,TRBD1,.,TRBJ1-4,CASRKGAANEKLFF,TGTGCCAGCAGGAAGGGGGCTGCCAATGAAAAACTGTTTTTT
TRBV5-6,.,.,TRBJ1-1,CASSLAVTALNTEAFF,TGTGCCAGCAGCTTGGCGGTCACAGCCCTGAACACTGAAGCTTTCTTT
TRBV28,.,.,TRBJ1-5,CASSILRNQPQHF,TGTGCCAGCAGTATCCTCCGGAATCAGCCCCAGCATTTT
TRBV27,.,.,TRBJ1-1,CASSSFRGNEAFF,TGTGCCAGCAGCTCCTTCCGGGGCAATGAAGCTTTCTTT
TRBV29-1,.,once,TRBJ2-3,CSVPGLGTDTQYF,TGCAGCGTCCCGGGACTGGGGACAGATACGCAGTATTTT
TRBV12-3/TRBV12-4,.,.,TRBJ1-6,CASSSTIPPLHF,TGTGCCAGCAGTTCTACCATTCCACCCCTCCACTTT
TRBV2,.,.,TRBJ1-5,CASSESWQGPQHF,TGTGCCAGCAGTGAATCTTGGCAGGGGCCCCAGCATTTT
TRBV30,TRBD2,.,TRBJ2-1,CAWSVGLANEQFF,TGTGCCTGGAGTGTGGGACTAGCGAATGAGCAGTTCTTC
TRBV30,TRBD1,.,TRBJ1-3,CAWNKQGLSGNTIYF,TGTGCCTGGAACAAACAGGGGCTCTCTGGAAACACCATATATTTT
TRBV7-9,.,.,TRBJ2-5,CASSLAGSQETQYF,TGTGCCAGCAGCTTAGCCGGGAGCCAAGAGACCCAGTACTTC
TRBV7-3,.,many,TRBJ1-1,CASSPTDNTEAFF,TGTGCCAGCAGCCCGACAGACAACACTGAAGCTTTCTTT
TRBV5-4,.,.,TRBJ2-1,CASSSGTSNEQFF,TGTGCCAGCAGCTCCGGGACAAGCAATGAGCAGTTCTTC
TRBV7-9,TRBD1,.,TRBJ1-2,CASSFTGVLNYGYTF,TGTGCCAGCAGCTTTACAGGGGTTTTAAACTATGGCTACACCTTC
TRBV21-1,.,.,TRBJ2-3,CASSKASTDTQYF,TGTGCCAGCAGCAAAGCCTCCACGGATACGCAGTATTTT
TRBV6-5,.,.,TRBJ2-6,CASSRGVGANVLTF,TGTGCCAGCAGTAGGGGAGTCGGGGCCAACGTCCTGACTTTC
TRBV5-4,.,.,TRBJ2-7,CASSLNQAIAHEQYF,TGTGCCAGCAGCTTGAACCAGGCCATCGCCCACGAGCAGTACTTC
TRBV7-2,TRBD1,.,TRBJ1-2,CASSATGGALPGYTF,TGTGCCAGCAGCGCGACAGGGGGCGCGCTCCCTGGCTACACCTTC
TRBV15,.,once,TRBJ2-3,CATSRNPDTQYF,TGTGCCACCAGCAGAAACCCAGATACGCAGTATTTT
TRBV7-9,.,once,TRBJ1-4,CASSLGAGIGATNEKLFF,TGTGCCAGCAGCTTAGGTGCGGGGATTGGAGCCACTAATGAAAAACTGTTTTTT
TRBV7-8,.,.,TRBJ2-5,CASSARDSQKETQYF,TGTGCCAGCAGCGCCCGGGACTCACAAAAAGAGACCCAGTACTTC
TRBV5-6,.,.,TRBJ1-2,CASRDTGIGYGYTF,TGTGCCAGCAGGGATACAGGGATCGGGTATGGCTACACCTTC
TRBV2,.,.,TRBJ1-5,CAGRTWEHQPQHF,TGTGCCGGACGGACGTGGGAGCATCAGCCCCAGCATTTT
TRBV7-9,.,.,TRBJ2-2,CASSSVIPNTGELFF,TGTGCCAGCAGCTCCGTTATCCCGAACACCGGGGAGCTGTTTTTT
TRBV2,TRBD2,.,TRBJ2-5,CASSEGLAGYPVQETQYF,TGTGCCAGCAGTGAAGGCCTAGCGGGATATCCGGTCCAAGAGACCCAGTACTTC
TRBV21-1,.,.,TRBJ2-3,CASSKSSSRTGGNDTQYF,TGTGCCAGCAGCAAAAGTAGCAGTCGGACAGGGGGCAACGATACGCAGTATTTT
TRBV10-1,.,once,TRBJ2-3,CASSGSGGSTDTQYF,TGCGCCAGCAGTGGAAGTGGGGGAAGCACAGATACGCAGTATTTT
TRBV9,.,.,TRBJ1-2,CASSVANSGQLDGYTF,TGTGCCAGCAGCGTAGCCAACTCCGGGCAGCTCGATGGCTACACCTTC
TRBV11-2,TRBD2,once,TRBJ2-7,CASSLAPRGRVYEQYF,TGTGCCAGCAGCTTAGCGCCCCGCGGGAGGGTCTACGAGCAGTACTTC
TRBV28,TRBD2,.,TRBJ2-7,CASTFLSGSSSYEQYF,TGTGCCAGCACCTTCCTAAGCGGGAGTAGCTCCTACGAGCAGTACTTC
TRBV9,TRBD2,.,TRBJ2-1,CASSVLSGSSYNEQFF,TGTGCCAGCAGCGTTCTTAGCGGGAGCTCCTACAATGAGCAGTTCTTC
TRBV18,.,.,TRBJ1-5,CASSLVPGENQPQHF,TGTGCCAGCTCACTGGTTCCTGGGGAAAATCAGCCCCAGCATTTT
TRBV28,TRBD2,.,TRBJ2-2,CASSLLAGEHGELFF,TGTGCCAGCAGTTTATTAGCGGGAGAGCACGGGGAGCTGTTTTTT
TRBV28,TRBD1,.,TRBJ1-6,CASSTGRKSSYNSPLHF,TGTGCCAGCTCGACAGGGCGGAAGAGCTCCTATAATTCACCCCTCCACTTT
TRBV5-7,TRBD2,.,TRBJ2-2,CASSFGLAGELFF,TGTGCCAGCAGCTTCGGACTAGCAGGGGAGCTGTTTTTT
TRBV7-6,.,once,TRBJ1-1,CASSLLGSGNTEAFF,TGTGCCAGCAGCTTACTGGGCAGTGGGAACACTGAAGCTTTCTTT
TRBV7-3,TRBD2,.,TRBJ2-5,CASSLRNPRLAGGPQETQYF,TGTGCCAGCAGCTTAAGGAACCCTCGGCTAGCGGGAGGGCCCCAAGAGACCCAGTACTTC
TRBV21-1,.,.,TRBJ2-5,CASSNYSHLYKPGHVQETQYF,TGTGCCAGCAGCAATTATTCACACCTGTACAAACCGGGACACGTTCAAGAGACCCAGTACTTC
TRBV6-2/TRBV6-3,TRBD2,.,TRBJ2-1,CASSKWTSGRTTDNEQFF,TGTGCCAGCAGCAAATGGACTAGCGGGAGGACGACCGACAATGAGCAGTTCTTC
TRBV5-5,.,.,TRBJ2-1,CASSFAAGTYNEQFF,TGTGCCAGCAGCTTTGCGGCGGGGACCTACAATGAGCAGTTCTTC
TRBV7-9,TRBD1,.,TRBJ2-3,CASRQTGGDTQYF,TGTGCCAGCAGACAAACAGGGGGGGATACGCAGTATTTT
TRBV9,.,.,TRBJ2-1,CASSVGGSGYNEQFF,TGTGCCAGCAGCGTAGGAGGTAGCGGATACAATGAGCAGTTCTTC
TRBV4-2,TRBD2,.,TRBJ2-2,CASSQETSGGYTGELFF,TGTGCCAGCAGCCAAGAGACTAGCGGGGGATACACCGGGGAGCTGTTTTTT
TRBV18,.,.,TRBJ1-5,CASSPSQGGGTQPQHF,TGTGCCAGCTCACCCTCCCAGGGTGGAGGCACTCAGCCCCAGCATTTT
TRBV4-2,TRBD1,.,TRBJ1-3,CASSQDLGQGSGNTIYF,TGTGCCAGCAGCCAAGATTTGGGACAGGGATCGGGAAACACCATATATTTT
TRBV20-1,TRBD2,once,TRBJ2-4,CSASAAGPTNIQYF,TGCAGTGCTAGTGCAGCGGGACCGACAAACATTCAGTACTTC